This T cell receptor (beta chain) derives from a study of technical replicates of blood from a handful of donors. The method was immunoSEQ multiplex PCR; TCRdb's version includes in-frame clones alone and lacks a portion of them. The sample carries approximately 99,000 clones, approximately 96% recorded once. V was clipped by 6 bases and J by 8 bases, with 10 bases between them. The CDR3 runs 12 residues. Germline lookup yields CDR1 MDHEN and CDR2 SYDVKM. A single count supports this clone. This TCR was recovered from a human donor in good health. The V and J genes are TRBV28 and TRBJ1-4, with D unclear. The sample was T cells isolated from PBMCs. Here the CDR3 reads CASSGGGEKLFF. DNA for the CDR3: TGTGCCAGCAGCGGCGGTGGGGAAAAACTGTTTTTT.